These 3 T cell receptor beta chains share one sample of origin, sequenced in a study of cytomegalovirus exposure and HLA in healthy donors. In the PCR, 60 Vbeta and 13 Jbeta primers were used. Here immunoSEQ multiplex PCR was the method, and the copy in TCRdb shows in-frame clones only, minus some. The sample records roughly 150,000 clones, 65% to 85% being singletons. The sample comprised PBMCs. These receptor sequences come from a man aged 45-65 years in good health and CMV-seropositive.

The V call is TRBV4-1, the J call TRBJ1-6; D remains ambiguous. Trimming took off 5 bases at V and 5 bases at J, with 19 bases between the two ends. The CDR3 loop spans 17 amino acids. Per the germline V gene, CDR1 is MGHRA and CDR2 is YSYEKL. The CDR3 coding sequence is TGCGCCAGCAGCACGGACCTCCTGAGGGCGAATAATTCACCCCTCCACTTT. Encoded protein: CASSTDLLRANNSPLHF.

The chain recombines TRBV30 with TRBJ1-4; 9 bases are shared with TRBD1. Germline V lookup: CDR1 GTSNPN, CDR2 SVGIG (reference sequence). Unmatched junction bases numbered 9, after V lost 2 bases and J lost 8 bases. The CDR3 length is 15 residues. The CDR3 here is CAWSFQGQGEEKLFF. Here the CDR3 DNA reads TGTGCCTGGAGTTTCCAGGGACAGGGTGAAGAAAAACTGTTTTTT.

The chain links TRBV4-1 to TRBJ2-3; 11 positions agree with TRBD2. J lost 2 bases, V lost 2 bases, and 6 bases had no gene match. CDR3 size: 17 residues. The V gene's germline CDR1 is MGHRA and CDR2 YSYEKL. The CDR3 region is CASSQSGTSGPTDTQYF. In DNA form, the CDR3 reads TGCGCCAGCAGCCAATCGGGGACTAGCGGCCCCACAGATACGCAGTATTTT.